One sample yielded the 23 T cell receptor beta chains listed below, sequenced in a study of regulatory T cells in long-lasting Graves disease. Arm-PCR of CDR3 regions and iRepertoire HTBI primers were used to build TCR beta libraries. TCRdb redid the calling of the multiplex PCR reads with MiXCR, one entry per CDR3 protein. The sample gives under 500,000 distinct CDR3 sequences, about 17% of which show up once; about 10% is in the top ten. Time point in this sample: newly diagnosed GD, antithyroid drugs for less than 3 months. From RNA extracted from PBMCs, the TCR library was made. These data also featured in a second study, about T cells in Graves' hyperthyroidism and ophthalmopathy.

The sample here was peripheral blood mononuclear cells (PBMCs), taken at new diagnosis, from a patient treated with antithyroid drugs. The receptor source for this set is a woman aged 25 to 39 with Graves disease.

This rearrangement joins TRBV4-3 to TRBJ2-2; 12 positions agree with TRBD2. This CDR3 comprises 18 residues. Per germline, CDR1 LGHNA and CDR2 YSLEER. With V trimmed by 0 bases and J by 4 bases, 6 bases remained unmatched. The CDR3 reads CASSQDRLAGGPTGELFF. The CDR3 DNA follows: TGCGCCAGCAGCCAAGATCGGCTAGCGGGAGGGCCCACCGGGGAGCTGTTTTTT.

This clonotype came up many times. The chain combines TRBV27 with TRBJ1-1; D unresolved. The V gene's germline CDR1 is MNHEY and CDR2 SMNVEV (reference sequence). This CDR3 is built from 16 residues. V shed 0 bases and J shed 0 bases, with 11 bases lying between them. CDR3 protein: CASSLSDTVMNTEAFF. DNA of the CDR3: TGTGCCAGCAGTTTATCAGATACGGTCATGAACACTGAAGCTTTCTTT.

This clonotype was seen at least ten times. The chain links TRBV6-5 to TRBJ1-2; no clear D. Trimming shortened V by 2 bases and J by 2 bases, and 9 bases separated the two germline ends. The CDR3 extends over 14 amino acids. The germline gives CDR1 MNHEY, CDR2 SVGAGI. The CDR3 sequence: CASSYKHENYGYTF. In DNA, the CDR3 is TGTGCCAGCAGTTACAAACACGAAAACTATGGCTACACCTTC.

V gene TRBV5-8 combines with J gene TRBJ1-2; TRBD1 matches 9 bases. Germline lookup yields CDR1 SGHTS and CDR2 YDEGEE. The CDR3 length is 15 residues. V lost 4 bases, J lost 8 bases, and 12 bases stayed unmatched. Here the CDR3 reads CASSLGTGRILGYTF. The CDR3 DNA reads TGTGCCAGCAGCCTGGGGACAGGGAGGATCCTGGGCTACACCTTC.

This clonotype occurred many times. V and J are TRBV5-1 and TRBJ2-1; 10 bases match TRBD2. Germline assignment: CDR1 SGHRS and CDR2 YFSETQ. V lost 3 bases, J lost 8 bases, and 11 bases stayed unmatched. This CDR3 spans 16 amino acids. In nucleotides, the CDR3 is TGCGCCAGCAGCTATAGCGGGAGGCATGGTAAGGATGAGCAGTTCTTC. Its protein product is CASSYSGRHGKDEQFF.

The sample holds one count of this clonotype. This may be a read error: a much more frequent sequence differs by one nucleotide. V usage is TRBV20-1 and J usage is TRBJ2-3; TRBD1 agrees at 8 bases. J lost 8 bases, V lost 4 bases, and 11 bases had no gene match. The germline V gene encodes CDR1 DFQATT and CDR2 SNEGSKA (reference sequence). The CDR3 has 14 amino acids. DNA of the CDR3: TGCAGTGCTACCCGACAGGGGCCCGCAGCTACGCAGTATTTT. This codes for CSATRQGPAATQYF.

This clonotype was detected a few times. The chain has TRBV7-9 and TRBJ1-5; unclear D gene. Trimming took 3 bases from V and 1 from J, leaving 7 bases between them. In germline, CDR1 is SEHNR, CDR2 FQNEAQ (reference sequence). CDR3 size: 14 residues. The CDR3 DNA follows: TGTGCCAGCAGCTTGATAGGGAGCAATCAGCCCCAGCATTTT. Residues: CASSLIGSNQPQHF.

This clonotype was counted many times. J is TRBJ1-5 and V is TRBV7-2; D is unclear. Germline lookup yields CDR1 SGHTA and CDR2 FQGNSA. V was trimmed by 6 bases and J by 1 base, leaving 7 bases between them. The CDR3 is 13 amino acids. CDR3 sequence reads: CASSAESNQPQHF. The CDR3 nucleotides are TGTGCCAGCAGTGCGGAGAGCAATCAGCCCCAGCATTTT.

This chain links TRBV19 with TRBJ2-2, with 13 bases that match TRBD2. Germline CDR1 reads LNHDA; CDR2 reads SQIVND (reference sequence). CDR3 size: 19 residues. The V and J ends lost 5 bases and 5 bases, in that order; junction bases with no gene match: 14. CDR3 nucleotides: TGTGCCAGTAGTTCGCCCGGCGGACTAGCGGGAGTTGTGACCGGGGAGCTGTTTTTT. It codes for CASSSPGGLAGVVTGELFF.

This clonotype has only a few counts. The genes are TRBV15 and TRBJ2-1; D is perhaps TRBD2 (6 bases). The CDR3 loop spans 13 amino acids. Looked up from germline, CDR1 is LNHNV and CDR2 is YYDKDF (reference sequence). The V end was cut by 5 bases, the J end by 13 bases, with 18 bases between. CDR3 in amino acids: CATSPGVARGQFF. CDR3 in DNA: TGTGCCACCAGCCCGGGGGTAGCGAGGGGTCAGTTCTTC.

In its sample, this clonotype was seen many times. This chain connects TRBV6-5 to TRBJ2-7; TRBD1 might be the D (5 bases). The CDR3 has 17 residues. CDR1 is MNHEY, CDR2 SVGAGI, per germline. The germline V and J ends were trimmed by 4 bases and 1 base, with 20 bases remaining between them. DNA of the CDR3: TGTGCCAGCAGTTCCCTTCGCCCCTGGACAAGGTCCTACGAGCAGTACTTC. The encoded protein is CASSSLRPWTRSYEQYF.

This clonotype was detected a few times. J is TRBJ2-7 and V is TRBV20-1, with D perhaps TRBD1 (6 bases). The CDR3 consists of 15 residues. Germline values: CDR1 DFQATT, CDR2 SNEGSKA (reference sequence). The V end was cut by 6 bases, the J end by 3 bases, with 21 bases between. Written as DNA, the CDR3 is TGCAGTGCCTTACCGACAGGAGACAAACTCTACGAGCAGTACTTC. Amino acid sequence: CSALPTGDKLYEQYF.

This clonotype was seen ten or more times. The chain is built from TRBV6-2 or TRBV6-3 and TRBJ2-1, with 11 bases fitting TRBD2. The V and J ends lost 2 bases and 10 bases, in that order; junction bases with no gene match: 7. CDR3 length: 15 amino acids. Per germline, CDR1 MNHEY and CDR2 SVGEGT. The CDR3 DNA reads TGTGCCAGCAGTTACCCGGGACTAGCGGACTGGGAGCAGTTCTTC. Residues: CASSYPGLADWEQFF.

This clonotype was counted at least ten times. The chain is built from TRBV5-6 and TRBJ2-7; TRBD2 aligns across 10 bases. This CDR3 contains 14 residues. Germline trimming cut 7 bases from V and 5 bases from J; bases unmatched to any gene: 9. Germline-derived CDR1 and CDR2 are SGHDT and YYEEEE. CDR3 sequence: CASSRGSGRNEQYF. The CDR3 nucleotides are TGTGCCAGCTCCCGGGGTAGCGGGAGGAACGAGCAGTACTTC.

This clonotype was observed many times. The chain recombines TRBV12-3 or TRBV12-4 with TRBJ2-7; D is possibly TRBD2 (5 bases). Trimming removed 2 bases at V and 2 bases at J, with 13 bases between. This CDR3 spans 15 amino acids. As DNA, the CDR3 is TGTGCCAGCAGTTTATTTGGGAGACTTACCTACGAGCAGTACTTC. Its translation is CASSLFGRLTYEQYF.

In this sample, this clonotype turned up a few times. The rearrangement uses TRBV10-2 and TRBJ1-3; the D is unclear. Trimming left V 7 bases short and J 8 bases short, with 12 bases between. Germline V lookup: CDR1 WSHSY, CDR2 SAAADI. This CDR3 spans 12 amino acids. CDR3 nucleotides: TGCGCCAGCACCCTACTAGGCCACACCATATATTTT. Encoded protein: CASTLLGHTIYF.

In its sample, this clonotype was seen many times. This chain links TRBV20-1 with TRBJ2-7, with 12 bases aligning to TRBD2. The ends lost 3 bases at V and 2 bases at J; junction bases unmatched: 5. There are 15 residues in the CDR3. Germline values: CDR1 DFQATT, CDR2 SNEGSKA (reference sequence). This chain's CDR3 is CSASPGLAGTYEQYF. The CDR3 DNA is TGCAGTGCTAGTCCGGGACTAGCGGGTACCTACGAGCAGTACTTC.

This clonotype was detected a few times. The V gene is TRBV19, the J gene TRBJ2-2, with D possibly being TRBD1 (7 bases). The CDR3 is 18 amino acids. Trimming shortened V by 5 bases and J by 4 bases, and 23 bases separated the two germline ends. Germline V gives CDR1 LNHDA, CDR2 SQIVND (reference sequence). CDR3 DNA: TGTGCCAGTAGTCCTGATCTAACTGCAGGGGGGAGCACCGGGGAGCTGTTTTTT. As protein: CASSPDLTAGGSTGELFF.

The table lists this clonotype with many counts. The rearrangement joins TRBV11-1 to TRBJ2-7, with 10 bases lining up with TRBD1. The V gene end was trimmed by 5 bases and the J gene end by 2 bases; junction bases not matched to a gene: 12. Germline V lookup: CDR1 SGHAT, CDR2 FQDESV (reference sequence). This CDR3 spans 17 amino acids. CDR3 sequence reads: CASSHTRDRGKTYEQYF. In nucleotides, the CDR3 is TGTGCCAGCAGCCACACCCGGGACAGGGGAAAAACCTACGAGCAGTACTTC.

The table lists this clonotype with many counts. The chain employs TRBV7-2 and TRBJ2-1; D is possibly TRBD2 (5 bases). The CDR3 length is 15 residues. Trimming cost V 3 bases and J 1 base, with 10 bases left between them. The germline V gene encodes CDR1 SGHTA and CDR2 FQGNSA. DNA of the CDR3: TGTGCCAGCAGCTTTAGCGTGTGGTCCTACAATGAGCAGTTCTTC. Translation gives CASSFSVWSYNEQFF.

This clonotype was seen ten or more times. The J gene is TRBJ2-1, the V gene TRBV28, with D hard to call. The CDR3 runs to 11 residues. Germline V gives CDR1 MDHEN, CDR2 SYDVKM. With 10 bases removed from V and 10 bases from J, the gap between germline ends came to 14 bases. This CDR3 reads CATTRVREQFF. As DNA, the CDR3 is TGTGCCACTACGAGAGTCAGGGAGCAGTTCTTC.

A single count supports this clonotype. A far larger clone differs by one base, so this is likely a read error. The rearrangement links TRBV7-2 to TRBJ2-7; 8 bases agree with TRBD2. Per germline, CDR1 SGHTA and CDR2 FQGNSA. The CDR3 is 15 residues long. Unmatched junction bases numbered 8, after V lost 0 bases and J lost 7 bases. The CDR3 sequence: CASSLASGGLGEQYF. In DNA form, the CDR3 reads TGTGCCAGCAGCTTAGCGTCGGGGGGGCTCGGTGAGCAGTACTTC.

CDR3 coding DNA: TGTGCCAGCAAGATTAAACCGGGACAGAACTATGGCTACACCTTC. It codes for CASKIKPGQNYGYTF. This rearrangement joins TRBV27 to TRBJ1-2, with TRBD1 matching 7 bases. The CDR3 sequence is 15 residues long. V lost 7 bases, J lost 2 bases, and 10 bases stayed unmatched. The V gene's germline CDR1 is MNHEY and CDR2 SMNVEV (reference sequence).